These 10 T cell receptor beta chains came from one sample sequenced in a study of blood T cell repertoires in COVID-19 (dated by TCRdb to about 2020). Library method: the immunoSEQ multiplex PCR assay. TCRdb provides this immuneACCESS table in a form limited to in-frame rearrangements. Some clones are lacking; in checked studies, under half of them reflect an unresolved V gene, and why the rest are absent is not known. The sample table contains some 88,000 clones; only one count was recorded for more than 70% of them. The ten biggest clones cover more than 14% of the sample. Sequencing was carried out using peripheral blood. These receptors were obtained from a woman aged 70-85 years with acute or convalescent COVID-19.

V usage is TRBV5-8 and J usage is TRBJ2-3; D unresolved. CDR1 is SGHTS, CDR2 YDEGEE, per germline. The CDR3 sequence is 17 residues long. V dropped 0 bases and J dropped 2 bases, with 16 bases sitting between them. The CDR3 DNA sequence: TGTGCCAGCAGCTTGGGTCTCGGGTTAGGTTACACAGATACGCAGTATTTT. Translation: CASSLGLGLGYTDTQYF.

DNA for the CDR3: TGTGCCGTTGGGGGACTAGCGGGAGAGGTAGATACGCAGTATTTT. Its protein product is CAVGGLAGEVDTQYF. The chain joins TRBV15 to TRBJ2-3, with 14 positions matching TRBD2. The CDR3 is made up of 15 amino acids. Germline lookup yields CDR1 LNHNV and CDR2 YYDKDF (reference sequence). V dropped 11 bases and J dropped 5; count of bases not matched to a gene: 9. Drawing the rest from reference TRBV15 and TRBJ2-3, the complete variable domain is DAMVIQNPRYQVTQFGKPVTLSCSQTLNHNVMYWYQQKSSQAPKLLFHYYDKDFNNEADTPDNFQSRRPNTSFCFLDIRSPGLGDTAMYLCAVGGLAGEVDTQYFGPGTRLTVL.

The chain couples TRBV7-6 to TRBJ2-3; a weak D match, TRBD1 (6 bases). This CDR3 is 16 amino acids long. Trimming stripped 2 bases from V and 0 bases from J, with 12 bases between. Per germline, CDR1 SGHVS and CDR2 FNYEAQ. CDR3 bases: TGTGCCAGCAGCTTATTAGGGGGTTTTAGCACAGATACGCAGTATTTT. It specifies CASSLLGGFSTDTQYF.

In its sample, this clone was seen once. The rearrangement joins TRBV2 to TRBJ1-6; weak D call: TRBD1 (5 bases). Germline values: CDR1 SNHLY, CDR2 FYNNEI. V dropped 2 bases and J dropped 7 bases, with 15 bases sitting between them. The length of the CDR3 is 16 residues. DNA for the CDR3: TGTGCCAGCAGTGAACGTGGAGCCAGGGTCAATTCACCCCTCCACTTT. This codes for CASSERGARVNSPLHF.

The CDR3 DNA reads as TGTGCCAGTAGTAGAGGTTATGGCTACACCTTC. Translation: CASSRGYGYTF. The rearrangement links TRBV19 to TRBJ1-2; D not resolved. The CDR3 is 11 amino acids. CDR1 and CDR2 from the germline V gene are LNHDA and SQIVND (reference sequence). V lost 4 bases and J 5 bases, leaving 5 bases between the germline ends.

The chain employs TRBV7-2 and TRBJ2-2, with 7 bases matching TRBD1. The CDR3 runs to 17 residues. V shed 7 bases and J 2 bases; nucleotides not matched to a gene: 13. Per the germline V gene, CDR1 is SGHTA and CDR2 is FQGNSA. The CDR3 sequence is CASTPLLGTANTGELFF. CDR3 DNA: TGTGCCAGCACCCCTCTGCTTGGGACAGCTAACACCGGGGAGCTGTTTTTT.

The CDR3 loop reads CASSLSSGLAGVRSTDTQYF. CDR3 sequence (DNA): TGTGCCAGCAGCCTATCGTCGGGACTAGCGGGAGTAAGGAGCACAGATACGCAGTATTTT. The V call is TRBV9, the J call TRBJ2-3; 14 bases align to TRBD2. The CDR3 covers 20 residues. V shed 4 bases, J shed 0 bases, and the junction held 13 bases outside the gene matches. The germline CDR1 and CDR2 sequences are SGDLS and YYNGEE.

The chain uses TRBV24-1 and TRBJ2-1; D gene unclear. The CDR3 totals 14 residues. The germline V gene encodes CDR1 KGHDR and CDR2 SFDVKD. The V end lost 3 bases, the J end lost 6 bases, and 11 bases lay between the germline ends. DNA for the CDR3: TGTGCCACCAGTGATCCGCTAGGTATCAATGAGCAGTTCTTC. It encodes CATSDPLGINEQFF.

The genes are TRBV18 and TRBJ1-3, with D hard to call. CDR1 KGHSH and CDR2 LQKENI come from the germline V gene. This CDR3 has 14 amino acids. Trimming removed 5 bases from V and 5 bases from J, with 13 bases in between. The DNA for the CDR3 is TGTGCCAGCTCAGGATCTTTCGGGAGAAACACCATATATTTT. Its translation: CASSGSFGRNTIYF.

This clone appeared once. The CDR3 here is CASSPRTSGGLSEQFF. The CDR3 region has the DNA TGTGCCAGCAGCCCCCGCACTAGCGGGGGGCTTTCTGAGCAGTTCTTC. V and J are TRBV11-3 and TRBJ2-1, with 12 bases matching TRBD2. The junction had 11 bases not matched to a gene; V was cut back by 5 bases and J by 9 bases. CDR3 length equals 16 residues. Per germline, CDR1 SGHNT and CDR2 YENEEA.